One sample yielded the 24 T cell receptor beta chains listed below, sequenced in a study of siplizumab effects on memory and regulatory T cells. Profiled with immunoSEQ multiplex PCR; TCRdb holds only in-frame clones, not every one. The top ten hold around 12% of the sample, which has about 97,000 clones, about nine tenths seen once. What was sequenced was non-Treg CD4+ T cells sorted from blood. Every receptor here comes from a human donor in good health.

V usage is TRBV5-5 and J usage is TRBJ2-2; TRBD1 might be the D (5 bases). The germline V and J ends were trimmed by 4 bases and 4 bases, with 14 bases remaining between them. The CDR3 totals 15 residues. CDR1 and CDR2 (germline): SGHKS, YYEKEE (reference sequence). This CDR3 reads CASSGTTAFTGELFF. CDR3 coding DNA: TGTGCCAGCAGCGGAACGACAGCCTTCACCGGGGAGCTGTTTTTT.

This chain links TRBV7-9 with TRBJ1-2, with D hard to call. The CDR3 consists of 11 residues. Germline CDR1 reads SEHNR; CDR2 reads FQNEAQ (reference sequence). Trimming cost V 7 bases and J 4 bases, with 7 bases left between them. The CDR3 bases are TGTGCCAGCACGGAGGGCTATGGCTACACCTTC. Residues: CASTEGYGYTF.

The chain employs TRBV4-2 and TRBJ2-5; tentatively, D is TRBD1 or TRBD2 (6 bases each). Between the trimmed V and J ends, which lost 3 bases and 5 bases, there was a span of 13 bases. The germline V gene encodes CDR1 LGHNA and CDR2 YNFKEQ. The CDR3 consists of 14 residues. Here the CDR3 DNA reads TGTGCCAGCAGCCATGGGGGGCCTGGGGAGACCCAGTACTTC. Its protein is CASSHGGPGETQYF.

The chain combines TRBV9 with TRBJ1-2; D is ambiguous. Looked up from germline, CDR1 is SGDLS and CDR2 is YYNGEE. With 0 bases removed from V and 4 bases from J, the gap between germline ends came to 13 bases. The CDR3 has 15 residues. This CDR3 reads CASSVGTTTIYGYTF. The CDR3 DNA is TGTGCCAGCAGCGTAGGAACGACAACCATCTATGGCTACACCTTC.

This clone turned up a few times. The genes are TRBV6-1 and TRBJ2-7; unclear D gene. Germline V lookup: CDR1 MNHNS, CDR2 SASEGT. CDR3 size: 11 residues. V lost 7 bases and J 5 bases, leaving 9 bases between the germline ends. The CDR3, as DNA: TGTGCCAGCACTGGCAGCCACGAGCAGTACTTC. This translates into CASTGSHEQYF.

For the CDR3, the DNA is TGTGCCAGCAGCTTAGGACTGATATACAATGAGCAGTTCTTC. This codes for CASSLGLIYNEQFF. The chain employs TRBV11-1 and TRBJ2-1; no firm D call. With 1 base removed from V and 4 bases from J, the gap between germline ends came to 8 bases. CDR1 is SGHAT and CDR2 is FQDESV in the germline V gene (reference sequence). The CDR3 has 14 amino acids.

The chain joins TRBV18 to TRBJ2-7, with TRBD1 matching 12 bases. J gave up 5 bases and V 6 bases, and 8 bases lay outside the gene matches. The CDR3 covers 15 residues. The germline CDR1 and CDR2 sequences are KGHSH and LQKENI. This CDR3 reads CASSPGQGAFDEQYF. The CDR3 DNA follows: TGTGCCAGCTCGCCGGGACAGGGGGCTTTTGACGAGCAGTACTTC.

The V and J genes are TRBV29-1 and TRBJ2-1; D not certain. Germline values: CDR1 SQVTM, CDR2 ANQGSEA. V shed 8 bases and J shed 1 base, with 15 bases lying between them. The CDR3 consists of 14 residues. The CDR3 DNA is TGCAGCACCCACAGAGAAAATTCCTACAATGAGCAGTTCTTC. Translating it yields CSTHRENSYNEQFF.

This chain uses TRBV7-2 with TRBJ1-2; a possible D gene is TRBD1 (6 bases). In germline, CDR1 is SGHTA, CDR2 FQGNSA. CDR3 length equals 12 residues. V was pared by 5 bases and J by 13 bases, with 17 bases between. CDR3 sequence (DNA): TGTGCCAGCAGCCGATTAGGACAGAGTCTCACCTTC. This sequence encodes CASSRLGQSLTF.

V and J are TRBV6-1 and TRBJ2-4; a possible D gene is TRBD2 (7 bases). Germline V gene data show CDR1 as MNHNS and CDR2 as SASEGT. The CDR3 is made up of 15 amino acids. Trimming took 7 bases from V and 11 from J, leaving 24 bases between them. The CDR3 loop reads CASNPKGGGSSVQYF. The CDR3 DNA reads TGTGCCAGCAATCCGAAGGGGGGCGGGAGCAGCGTTCAGTACTTC.

The chain couples TRBV5-4 to TRBJ2-5; 8 bases line up with TRBD2. V shed 4 bases and J 3 bases; nucleotides not matched to a gene: 5. From germline, CDR1 is SGHNT and CDR2 YYREEE (reference sequence). The CDR3 loop spans 14 amino acids. The CDR3: CASSPGLAEETQYF. CDR3 nucleotide sequence: TGTGCCAGCAGCCCTGGACTAGCCGAAGAGACCCAGTACTTC.

The V gene is TRBV28, the J gene TRBJ2-5; maybe TRBD2 (5 bases). The CDR3 spans 12 residues. Trimming cost V 4 bases and J 8 bases, with 11 bases left between them. The germline CDR1 and CDR2 sequences are MDHEN and SYDVKM. CDR3 residues: CASSSGIGTQYF. CDR3 nucleotides: TGTGCCAGCAGTTCCGGGATTGGAACCCAGTACTTC.

This chain links TRBV28 with TRBJ2-5; no clear D. Trimming removed 5 bases at V and 3 bases at J, with 16 bases between. The CDR3 runs to 15 residues. Germline V lookup: CDR1 MDHEN, CDR2 SYDVKM. As DNA, the CDR3 is TGTGCCAGCAGTCCGCTAGTTCTCGGAAAAGAGACCCAGTACTTC. Protein: CASSPLVLGKETQYF.

The V and J genes are TRBV19 and TRBJ2-1; 8 bases align to TRBD2. The CDR3 contains 16 residues. Per germline, CDR1 LNHDA and CDR2 SQIVND (reference sequence). Trimming took 1 base from V and 6 from J; bases not matched to a gene: 8. The CDR3 nucleotides read TGTGCCAGTAGTATAGTTTCCGGGAGGGCCACCAATGAGCAGTTCTTC. Its translation is CASSIVSGRATNEQFF.

In DNA, the CDR3 is TGTGCCAGCTCACCATCGACAGGGAACACCGGGGAGCTGTTTTTT. Amino acid sequence: CASSPSTGNTGELFF. The rearrangement uses TRBV18 and TRBJ2-2; possibly TRBD1 for D (6 bases). The CDR3 loop spans 15 amino acids. Trimming pared 2 bases from V and 1 base from J, leaving 8 bases between. From germline, CDR1 is KGHSH and CDR2 LQKENI.

The chain recombines TRBV5-3 with TRBJ1-2; D might be TRBD1 (5 bases). TRBV5-3 is sorted into the ORF group, with uncertain function. Trimming removed 4 bases from V and 5 bases from J, with 9 bases in between. CDR3 length: 12 residues. CDR3 sequence (DNA): TGTGCCAGAAGCGGGACCGCGTATGGCTACACCTTC. It yields the protein CARSGTAYGYTF.

The chain carries TRBV7-2 and TRBJ2-5; D gene uncertain. The CDR3 extends over 11 amino acids. From germline, CDR1 is SGHTA and CDR2 FQGNSA. The V gene lost 3 bases and the J gene lost 5 bases, with 4 bases spanning the gap. CDR3 protein: CASSFSETQYF. In DNA form, the CDR3 reads TGTGCCAGCAGCTTTTCGGAGACCCAGTACTTC.

The gene calls are TRBV7-9 and TRBJ2-2; D is unresolved. The CDR3 has 14 residues. The germline CDR1 and CDR2 sequences are SEHNR and FQNEAQ (reference sequence). Trimming took 5 bases from V and 2 from J, leaving 9 bases between them. CDR3 protein: CASSPEVNTGELFF. In nucleotides, the CDR3 is TGTGCCAGCAGCCCGGAAGTTAACACCGGGGAGCTGTTTTTT. The variable domain in full, completed from reference TRBV7-9 and TRBJ2-2, reads DTGVSQNPRHKITKRGQNVTFRCDPISEHNRLYWYRQTLGQGPEFLTYFQNEAQLEKSRLLSDRFSAERPKGSFSTLEIQRTEQGDSAMYLCASSPEVNTGELFFGEGSRLTVL.

The V call is TRBV18, the J call TRBJ2-7; a possible D gene is TRBD1 (6 bases). Trimming took off 5 bases at V and 3 bases at J, with 11 bases between the two ends. The CDR3 contains 13 residues. CDR1 is KGHSH, CDR2 LQKENI, per germline. In nucleotides, the CDR3 is TGTGCCAGCTCAGAGAGAGGGGGCTACGAGCAGTACTTC. Translation gives CASSERGGYEQYF.

This clone was seen a single time. This sequence joins TRBV29-1 and TRBJ2-5; 7 bases match TRBD2. The V gene's germline CDR1 is SQVTM and CDR2 ANQGSEA. The CDR3 has 12 residues. The V gene end was trimmed by 6 bases and the J gene end by 5 bases; junction bases not matched to a gene: 6. CDR3 in DNA: TGCAGCGTCGTGGGAGGGTGGGAGACCCAGTACTTC. It specifies CSVVGGWETQYF.

The genes are TRBV6-5 and TRBJ2-2; D is possibly TRBD1 or TRBD2 (5 bases each). Looked up from germline, CDR1 is MNHEY and CDR2 is SVGAGI. The CDR3 covers 12 residues. V shed 9 bases and J shed 6 bases, with 11 bases lying between them. DNA for the CDR3: TGTGCCAGTTGGGGGAGCGCCGGGGAGCTGTTTTTT. Protein sequence: CASWGSAGELFF.

The rearrangement joins TRBV27 to TRBJ2-1; 9 bases are shared with TRBD2. Trimming cost V 2 bases and J 7 bases; bases outside gene matches: 6. This CDR3 region has 15 residues. Germline V gene sequence: CDR1 MNHEY, CDR2 SMNVEV (reference sequence). The CDR3 coding sequence is TGTGCCAGCAGTTTAGCGGGCGGGAGGGGGAATGAGCAGTTCTTC. Translation gives CASSLAGGRGNEQFF.

This clone showed up just once. V gene TRBV19 combines with J gene TRBJ1-5; the D gene is possibly TRBD1 (6 bases). V lost 4 bases and J lost 0, with 13 bases in between. This CDR3 spans 16 amino acids. Germline loops: CDR1 LNHDA, CDR2 SQIVND (reference sequence). CDR3 protein: CASSKPLGASNQPQHF. CDR3 nucleotide sequence: TGTGCCAGTAGTAAACCCTTGGGGGCTAGCAATCAGCCCCAGCATTTT. The full variable domain, with the rest looked up from reference TRBV19 and TRBJ1-5, is DGGITQSPKYLFRKEGQNVTLSCEQNLNHDAMYWYRQDPGQGLRLIYYSQIVNDFQKGDIAEGYSVSREKKESFPLTVTSAQKNPTAFYLCASSKPLGASNQPQHFGDGTRLSIL.

This chain uses TRBV5-1 with TRBJ2-2; D not certain. Germline loops: CDR1 SGHRS, CDR2 YFSETQ. V was pared by 1 base and J by 2 bases, with 12 bases between. The CDR3 is made up of 16 amino acids. CDR3 protein: CASSLWSEVNTGELFF. CDR3 nucleotides: TGCGCCAGCAGCTTGTGGTCGGAAGTTAACACCGGGGAGCTGTTTTTT.